Below, one TCR beta chain is given with its context. Its antigen is not identified. The sample belongs to a study of CD8 T cells in ankylosing spondylitis. The study, taken as a whole, reports: Previously reported in reactive arthritis synovial fluid and blood were some of the motif variants. Disease-linked clones were reportedly significantly enriched in matched ankylosing spondylitis synovial fluid. Disease-linked clones bore a CD8+ phenotype and were relatively rare in peripheral blood.

CDR1 SGHRS and CDR2 YFSETQ come from the germline V gene. V lost 3 bases and J 5 bases, leaving 19 bases between the germline ends. This CDR3 spans 16 amino acids. TCRdb analysed the 5' RACE reads with MiXCR anew, one entry per CDR3 protein. Of about 130,000 distinct CDR3 sequences listed, about 13% are singletons. The sequencing sample was made of blood, either unsorted or a sorted T cell fraction (not recorded which). This receptor was obtained from a female donor with ankylosing spondylitis or in good health (not recorded which). The genes are TRBV5-1 and TRBJ2-3; D possibly corresponds to TRBD1 (5 bases). DNA of the CDR3: TGCGCCAGCAGCTCGAGCCCAGGGTATGCTATAGATACGCAGTATTTT. Protein sequence: CASSSSPGYAIDTQYF.